This T cell receptor (beta chain) was sequenced in a study of cytotoxic CD8 clonotypes in ibrutinib-treated CLL. The intended depth for sequencing was 1 in 200,000 to 1 in 1 million T cells. TCRdb's copy holds only in-frame clones and misses some; the assay was immunoSEQ multiplex PCR. The sample has around 160,000 clones, approximately 91% seen once; the top ten hold 3%. V was cut by 5 bases and J by 5 bases, with 9 bases left in between. The CDR3 consists of 12 residues. Germline values: CDR1 SGHTA, CDR2 FQGNSA. V and J are TRBV7-2 and TRBJ1-2; D not certain. The receptor was isolated from a human donor with chronic lymphocytic leukemia. The input for sequencing was PBMCs, taken at disease progression, from a patient treated with ibrutinib. In DNA form, the CDR3 reads TGTGCCAGCAGCGTTTGGGAGTATGGCTACACCTTC. Its protein is CASSVWEYGYTF.